This entry concerns a single T cell receptor (beta chain). The data were obtained in a study of shared T cell receptors in the human thymus. J was trimmed by 6 bases and V by 2 bases; bases with no gene match: 12. There are 16 residues in the CDR3. CDR1 is LNHDA and CDR2 is SQIVND in the germline V gene (reference sequence). Libraries were prepared by immunoSEQ multiplex PCR; TCRdb keeps only in-frame clonotypes and omits some of them. Of roughly 710,000 clones in the sample, approximately 83% were seen once. These data also featured in a second study, about human thymus T cells. That source reports: Donation came from healthy Finnish infants having corrective surgery for congenital heart defects. Thymic resections from corrective heart surgery supplied the tissue. In thymic and blood repertoires alike, V and J usage looked biased. Related research examined unrelated individuals and reported that their thymic repertoires overlapped highly.

The chain couples TRBV19 to TRBJ1-2; 7 nucleotides align to TRBD1. Sequenced material: thymocytes. The receptor comes from a girl in the first two years of life with a congenital heart defect. The CDR3 here is CASSIPLDREENGYTF. The CDR3, as DNA: TGTGCCAGTAGTATACCACTTGACAGGGAGGAGAATGGCTACACCTTC.